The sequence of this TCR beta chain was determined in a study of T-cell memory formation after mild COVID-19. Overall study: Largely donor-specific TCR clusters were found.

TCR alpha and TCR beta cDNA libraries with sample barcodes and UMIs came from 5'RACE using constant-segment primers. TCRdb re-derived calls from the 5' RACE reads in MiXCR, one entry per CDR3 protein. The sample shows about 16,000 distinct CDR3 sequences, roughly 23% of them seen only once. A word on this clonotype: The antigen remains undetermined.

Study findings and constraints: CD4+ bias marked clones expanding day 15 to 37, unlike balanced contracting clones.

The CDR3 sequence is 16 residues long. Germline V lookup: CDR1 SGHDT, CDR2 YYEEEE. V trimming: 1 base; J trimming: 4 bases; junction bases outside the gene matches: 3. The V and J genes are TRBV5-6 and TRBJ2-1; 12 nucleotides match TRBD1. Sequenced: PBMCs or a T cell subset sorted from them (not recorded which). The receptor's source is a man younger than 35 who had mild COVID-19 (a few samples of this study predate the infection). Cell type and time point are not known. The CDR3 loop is CASSLRDRGLYNEQFF. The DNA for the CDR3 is TGTGCCAGCAGCTTGCGGGACAGGGGGCTATACAATGAGCAGTTCTTC.